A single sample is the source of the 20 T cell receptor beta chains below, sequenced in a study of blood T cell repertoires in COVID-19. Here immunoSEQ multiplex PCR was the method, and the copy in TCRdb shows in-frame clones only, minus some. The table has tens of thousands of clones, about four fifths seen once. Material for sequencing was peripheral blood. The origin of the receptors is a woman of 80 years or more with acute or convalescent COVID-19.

The CDR3 loop reads CASSQETSRTYNEQFF. The CDR3 DNA sequence: TGTGCCAGCAGCCAAGAAACTAGTCGCACCTACAATGAGCAGTTCTTC. This chain joins TRBV4-2 and TRBJ2-1, with D perhaps matching TRBD2 (5 bases). V dropped 0 bases and J dropped 2 bases, with 11 bases sitting between them. Germline lookup yields CDR1 LGHNA and CDR2 YNFKEQ. The CDR3 totals 16 residues.

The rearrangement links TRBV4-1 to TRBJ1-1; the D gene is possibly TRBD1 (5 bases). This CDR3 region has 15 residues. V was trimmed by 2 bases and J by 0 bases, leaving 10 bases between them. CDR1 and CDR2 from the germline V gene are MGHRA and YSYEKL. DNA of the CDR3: TGCGCCAGCAGCCAACCGGACATATTGAACACTGAAGCTTTCTTT. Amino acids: CASSQPDILNTEAFF.

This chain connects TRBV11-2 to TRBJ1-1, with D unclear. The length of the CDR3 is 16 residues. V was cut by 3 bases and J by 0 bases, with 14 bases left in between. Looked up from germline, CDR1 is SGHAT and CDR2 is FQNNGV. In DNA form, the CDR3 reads TGTGCCAGCAGCTTGCCCTCCTACAGCTTGAACACTGAAGCTTTCTTT. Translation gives CASSLPSYSLNTEAFF.

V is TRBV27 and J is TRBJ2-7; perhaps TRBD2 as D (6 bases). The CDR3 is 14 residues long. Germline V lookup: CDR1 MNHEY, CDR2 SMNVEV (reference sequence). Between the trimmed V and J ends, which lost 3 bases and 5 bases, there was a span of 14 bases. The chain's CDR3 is CASSFGGVPHEQYF. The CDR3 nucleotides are TGTGCCAGCAGTTTCGGGGGAGTTCCCCACGAGCAGTACTTC.

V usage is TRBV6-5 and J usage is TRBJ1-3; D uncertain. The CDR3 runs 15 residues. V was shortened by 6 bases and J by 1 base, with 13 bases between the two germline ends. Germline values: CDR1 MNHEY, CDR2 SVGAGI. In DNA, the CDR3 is TGTGCCAGCAGACCTGGATGGGAGTCTGGAAACACCATATATTTT. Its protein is CASRPGWESGNTIYF.

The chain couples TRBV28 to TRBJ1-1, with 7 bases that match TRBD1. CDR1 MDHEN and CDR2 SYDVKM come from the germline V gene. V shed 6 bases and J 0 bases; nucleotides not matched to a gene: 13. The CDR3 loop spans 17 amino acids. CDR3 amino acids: CASRVPGQRLMNTEAFF. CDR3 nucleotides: TGTGCCAGCAGGGTCCCGGGACAGCGACTCATGAACACTGAAGCTTTCTTT.

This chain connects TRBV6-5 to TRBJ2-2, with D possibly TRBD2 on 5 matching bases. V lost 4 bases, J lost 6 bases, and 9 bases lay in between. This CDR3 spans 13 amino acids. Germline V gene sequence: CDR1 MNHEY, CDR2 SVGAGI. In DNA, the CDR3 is TGTGCCAGCAGTTTTGGACTTGCCGGGGAGCTGTTTTTT. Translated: CASSFGLAGELFF.

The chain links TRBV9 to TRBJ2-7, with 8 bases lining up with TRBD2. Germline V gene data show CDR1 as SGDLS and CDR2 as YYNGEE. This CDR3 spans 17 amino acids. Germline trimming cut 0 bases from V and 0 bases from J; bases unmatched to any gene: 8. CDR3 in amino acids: CASSVGSSGPNSYEQYF. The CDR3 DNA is TGTGCCAGCAGCGTAGGGTCTAGCGGGCCTAACTCCTACGAGCAGTACTTC.

The CDR3 loop reads CASSSGQAYNEKLFF. For the CDR3, the DNA is TGCGCCAGCAGCTCTGGACAGGCTTATAATGAAAAACTGTTTTTT. The chain employs TRBV5-1 and TRBJ1-4; 7 bases agree with TRBD1. CDR3 length equals 15 residues. V was pared by 3 bases and J by 4 bases, with 6 bases of the junction left unmatched. Germline loops: CDR1 SGHRS, CDR2 YFSETQ.

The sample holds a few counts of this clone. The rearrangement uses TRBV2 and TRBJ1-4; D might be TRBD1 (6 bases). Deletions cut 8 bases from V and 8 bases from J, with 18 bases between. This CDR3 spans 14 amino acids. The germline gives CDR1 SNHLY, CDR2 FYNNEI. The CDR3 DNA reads TGTGCCAGCGGCCGTGGCAGGGGAGGGGAAAAACTGTTTTTT. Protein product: CASGRGRGGEKLFF.

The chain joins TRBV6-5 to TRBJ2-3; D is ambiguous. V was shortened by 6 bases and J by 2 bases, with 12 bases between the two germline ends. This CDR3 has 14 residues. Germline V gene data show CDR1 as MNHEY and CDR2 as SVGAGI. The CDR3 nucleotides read TGTGCCAGCAGAACTTACCTTCACACAGATACGCAGTATTTT. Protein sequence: CASRTYLHTDTQYF.

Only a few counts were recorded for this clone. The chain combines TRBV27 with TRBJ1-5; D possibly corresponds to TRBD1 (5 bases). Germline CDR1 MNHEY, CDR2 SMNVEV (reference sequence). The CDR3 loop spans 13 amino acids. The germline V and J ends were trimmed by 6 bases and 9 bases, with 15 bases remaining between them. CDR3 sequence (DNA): TGTGCCAGCAGGCGGACGGGACTCTCGCCCCAGCATTTT. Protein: CASRRTGLSPQHF.

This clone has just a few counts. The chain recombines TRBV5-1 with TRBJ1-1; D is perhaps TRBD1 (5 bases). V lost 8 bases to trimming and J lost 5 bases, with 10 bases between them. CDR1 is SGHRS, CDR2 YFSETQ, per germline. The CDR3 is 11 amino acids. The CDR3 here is CASPDRTEAFF. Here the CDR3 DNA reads TGCGCCAGTCCCGACAGAACTGAAGCTTTCTTT.

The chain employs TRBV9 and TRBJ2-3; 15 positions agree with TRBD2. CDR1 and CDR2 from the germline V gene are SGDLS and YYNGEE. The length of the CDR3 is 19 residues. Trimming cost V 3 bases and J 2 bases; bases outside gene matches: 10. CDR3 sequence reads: CASSETGTSGGSFTDTQYF. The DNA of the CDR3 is TGTGCCAGCAGCGAAACCGGGACTAGCGGGGGGAGTTTCACAGATACGCAGTATTTT. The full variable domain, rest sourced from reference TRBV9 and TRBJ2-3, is DSGVTQTPKHLITATGQRVTLRCSPRSGDLSVYWYQQSLDQGLQFLIQYYNGEERAKGNILERFSAQQFPDLHSELNLSSLELGDSALYFCASSETGTSGGSFTDTQYFGPGTRLTVL.

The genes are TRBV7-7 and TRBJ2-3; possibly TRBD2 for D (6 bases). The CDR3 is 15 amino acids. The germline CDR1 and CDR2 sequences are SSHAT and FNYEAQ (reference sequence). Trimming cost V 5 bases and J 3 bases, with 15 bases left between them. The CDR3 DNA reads TGTGCCAGCAGCCCCACGGACCTAGCGACAGATACGCAGTATTTT. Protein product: CASSPTDLATDTQYF.

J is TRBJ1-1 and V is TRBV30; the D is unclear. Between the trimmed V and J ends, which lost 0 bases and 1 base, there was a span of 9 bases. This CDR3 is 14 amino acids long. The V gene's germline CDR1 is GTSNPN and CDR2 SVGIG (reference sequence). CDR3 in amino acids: CAWSVPGRNTEAFF. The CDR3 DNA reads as TGTGCCTGGAGTGTACCGGGGAGGAACACTGAAGCTTTCTTT.

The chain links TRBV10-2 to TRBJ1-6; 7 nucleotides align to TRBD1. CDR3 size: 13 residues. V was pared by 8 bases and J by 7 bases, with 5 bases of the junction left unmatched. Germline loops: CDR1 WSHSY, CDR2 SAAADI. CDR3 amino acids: CASGDRLNSPLHF. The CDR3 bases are TGCGCCAGCGGGGACAGACTCAATTCACCCCTCCACTTT.

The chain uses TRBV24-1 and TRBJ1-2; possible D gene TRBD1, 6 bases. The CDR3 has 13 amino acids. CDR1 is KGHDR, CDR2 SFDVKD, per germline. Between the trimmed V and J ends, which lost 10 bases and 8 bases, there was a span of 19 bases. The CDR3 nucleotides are TGTGCCACAGGGGGTAAGAGGGATTTGGGCTACACCTTC. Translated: CATGGKRDLGYTF.

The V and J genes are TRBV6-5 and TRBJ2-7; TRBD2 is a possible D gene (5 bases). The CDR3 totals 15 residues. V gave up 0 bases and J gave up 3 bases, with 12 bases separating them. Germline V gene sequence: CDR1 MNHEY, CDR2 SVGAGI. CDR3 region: CASSYSSPGNYEQYF. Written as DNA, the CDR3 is TGTGCCAGCAGTTACTCGAGTCCGGGGAACTACGAGCAGTACTTC.

The CDR3 nucleotides are TGTGCCAGTAGCCCAACAGGATACGAGCAGTACTTC. It codes for CASSPTGYEQYF. The chain uses TRBV19 and TRBJ2-7; TRBD1 might be the D (5 bases). The CDR3 is made up of 12 amino acids. Trimming stripped 6 bases from V and 4 bases from J, with 10 bases between. CDR1 and CDR2 from the germline V gene are LNHDA and SQIVND (reference sequence). The variable domain in full, completed from reference TRBV19 and TRBJ2-7, reads DGGITQSPKYLFRKEGQNVTLSCEQNLNHDAMYWYRQDPGQGLRLIYYSQIVNDFQKGDIAEGYSVSREKKESFPLTVTSAQKNPTAFYLCASSPTGYEQYFGPGTRLTVT.